Listed below are T cell receptor beta chains from one sample, sequenced in a study of graft-versus-host responses after intestinal transplantation. Using immunoSEQ multiplex PCR, the repertoire was profiled, and TCRdb retains in-frame clones only, with some absent. The sample holds about 70,000 clones, around 95% seen once. The antigens of these receptors remain unknown. This material consisted of unstimulated CD8+ T cells sorted from spleen or lymph node cells, taken before intestinal transplant. The receptors shown here come from a human donor who received an intestinal transplant. CDR3s include the opening cysteine and the closing phenylalanine or tryptophan. The D gene is left open where the match is weak. The listing skips clone size in some rows; elsewhere it reads once, few, many or a size class.

>TRBJ2-7|TRBD1|.|TRBV27
CATTKGQGGYEQYF
TGCGCCACCACCAAGGGACAGGGGGGCTACGAGCAGTACTTC
>TRBJ1-2|.|.|TRBV29-1
CSAIRADSYGYTF
TGCAGCGCCATTCGGGCGGACAGTTATGGCTACACCTTC
>TRBJ1-2|.|once|TRBV9
CASSVDMGGEGYTF
TGTGCCAGCAGCGTCGATATGGGGGGAGAAGGCTACACCTTC
>TRBJ2-1|TRBD2|.|TRBV15
CATSRVIAGADNEQFF
TGTGCCACCAGCAGAGTAATAGCGGGAGCGGACAATGAGCAGTTCTTC
>TRBJ1-3|.|.|TRBV7-7
CASSLWADSGNTIYF
TGTGCCAGCAGCTTATGGGCGGACTCTGGAAACACCATATATTTT
>TRBJ2-5|TRBD1|.|TRBV6-6
CASSYSTGWKTQYF
TGTGCCAGCAGTTACTCGACAGGGTGGAAGACCCAGTACTTC
>TRBJ2-7|TRBD2|.|TRBV7-8
CASAISGSHEQYF
TGTGCCAGCGCGATTAGCGGGAGCCACGAGCAGTACTTC
>TRBJ1-3|.|.|TRBV27
CASGSGTWGNTIYF
TGTGCCAGCGGCTCCGGGACATGGGGAAACACCATATATTTT
>TRBJ2-5|TRBD1|.|TRBV27
CASSLWDSQETQYF
TGTGCCAGCAGTTTATGGGACAGCCAAGAGACCCAGTACTTC
>TRBJ1-2|.|.|TRBV6-5
CASSAGTEGYTF
TGTGCCAGCAGTGCCGGGACTGAGGGCTACACCTTC
>TRBJ1-1|TRBD1|.|TRBV2
CATGQGAAEAFF
TGTGCCACGGGACAGGGGGCCGCTGAAGCTTTCTTT
>TRBJ2-3|.|.|TRBV9
CASSVGAGTTDTQYF
TGTGCCAGCAGCGTAGGGGCGGGGACCACAGATACGCAGTATTTT
>TRBJ2-1|.|.|TRBV5-1
CASSSGGAPNNEQFF
TGCGCCAGCAGCAGCGGTGGGGCCCCCAACAATGAGCAGTTCTTC
>TRBJ2-7|.|.|TRBV19
CASSTPDLYEQYF
TGTGCCAGTAGTACCCCTGACCTCTACGAGCAGTACTTC
>TRBJ1-2|.|once|TRBV10-2
CASSETRAGAGYGYTF
TGCGCCAGCAGTGAGACAAGGGCAGGAGCGGGCTATGGCTACACCTTC
>TRBJ1-5|.|.|TRBV28
CASSHDRPSNQPQHF
TGTGCCAGCAGCCACGACAGGCCATCAAATCAGCCCCAGCATTTT
>TRBJ1-2|.|.|TRBV6-5
CASSARGRIIYGYTF
TGTGCCAGCAGTGCCCGTGGACGGATTATCTATGGCTACACCTTC
>TRBJ2-1|.|.|TRBV6-5
CASAHSASEYNEQFF
TGTGCCAGCGCCCACTCGGCTAGCGAATACAATGAGCAGTTCTTC
>TRBJ1-4|TRBD1|.|TRBV7-9
CASTPGTGNEKLFF
TGTGCCAGCACCCCGGGGACAGGGAATGAAAAACTGTTTTTT
>TRBJ1-2|.|.|TRBV7-8
CASSLLDYGYTF
TGTGCCAGCAGCTTACTAGACTATGGCTACACCTTC
>TRBJ1-2|.|.|TRBV6-6
CASSYPGDYGYTF
TGTGCCAGCAGTTACCCGGGGGACTATGGCTACACCTTC
>TRBJ2-7|.|.|TRBV6-5
CASSYSVDEQYF
TGTGCCAGCAGTTACTCGGTCGACGAGCAGTACTTC
>TRBJ2-7|TRBD1|once|TRBV11-2
CASTEALDRGPPYEQYF
TGTGCCAGCACCGAGGCCCTCGACAGGGGCCCTCCCTACGAGCAGTACTTC
>TRBJ1-1|TRBD1|.|TRBV5-1
CASSFSGTGTLNTEAFF
TGCGCCAGCAGCTTCTCCGGGACAGGCACCTTGAACACTGAAGCTTTCTTT
>TRBJ2-1|.|.|TRBV27
CATTDSSYNEQFF
TGTGCCACCACGGACAGTTCCTACAATGAGCAGTTCTTC